This entry describes one T cell receptor beta chain. Assay used: immunoSEQ multiplex PCR; TCRdb lists only in-frame clones, some missing. The sample consists of 20,000 or so clones, roughly 90% of them appearing once. These data belong to a study of T cell changes during pregnancy in multiple sclerosis. The germline V gene has CDR1 LNHDA and CDR2 SQIVND (reference sequence). V shed 5 bases and J shed 1 base, with 12 bases lying between them. The CDR3 is 14 amino acids. Source: CD8+ T cells from peripheral blood mononuclear cells, taken in the third trimester of pregnancy. The receptor was isolated from a female donor in good health, enrolled as a control in a pregnancy study. This chain links TRBV19 with TRBJ2-7; D perhaps matches TRBD1 (6 bases). CDR3 amino acids: CASSPGTRSYEQYF. As DNA, the CDR3 is TGTGCCAGTAGTCCAGGGACACGATCCTACGAGCAGTACTTC.